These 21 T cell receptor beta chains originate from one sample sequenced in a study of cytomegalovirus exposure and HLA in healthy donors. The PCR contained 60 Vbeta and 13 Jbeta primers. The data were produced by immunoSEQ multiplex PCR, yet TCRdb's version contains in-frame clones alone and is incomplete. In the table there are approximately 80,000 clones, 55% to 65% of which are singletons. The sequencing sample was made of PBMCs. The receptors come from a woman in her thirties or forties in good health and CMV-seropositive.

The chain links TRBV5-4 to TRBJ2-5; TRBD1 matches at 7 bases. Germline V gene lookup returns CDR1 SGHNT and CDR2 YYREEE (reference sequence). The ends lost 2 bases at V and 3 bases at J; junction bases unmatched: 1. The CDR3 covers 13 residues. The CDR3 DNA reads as TGTGCCAGCAGCTTAACAGGGGAAGAGACCCAGTACTTC. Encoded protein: CASSLTGEETQYF.

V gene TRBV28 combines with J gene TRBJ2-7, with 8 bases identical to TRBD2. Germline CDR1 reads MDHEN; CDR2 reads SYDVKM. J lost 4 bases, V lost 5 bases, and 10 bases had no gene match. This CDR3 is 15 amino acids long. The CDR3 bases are TGTGCCAGCAGTCGTCGGGGGGGGACCCCGTACGAGCAGTACTTC. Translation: CASSRRGGTPYEQYF.

CDR3: CASSASRGSGNTIYF. The CDR3 coding sequence is TGCGCCAGCAGCGCCTCCAGGGGCTCTGGAAACACCATATATTTT. This sequence joins TRBV5-1 and TRBJ1-3, with a tentative D call TRBD1 (6 bases). The CDR3 runs to 15 residues. Per germline, CDR1 SGHRS and CDR2 YFSETQ. V lost 4 bases, J lost 0 bases, and 11 bases lay in between.

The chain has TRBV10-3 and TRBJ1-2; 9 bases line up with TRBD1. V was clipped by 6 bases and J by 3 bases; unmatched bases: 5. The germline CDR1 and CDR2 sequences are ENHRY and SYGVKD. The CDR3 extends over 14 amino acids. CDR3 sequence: CAIRGTGSDYGYTF. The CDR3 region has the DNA TGTGCCATCAGGGGGACAGGGAGTGACTATGGCTACACCTTC.

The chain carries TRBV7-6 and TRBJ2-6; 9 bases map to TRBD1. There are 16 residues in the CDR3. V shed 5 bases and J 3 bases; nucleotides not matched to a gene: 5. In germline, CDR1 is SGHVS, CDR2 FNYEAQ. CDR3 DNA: TGTGCCAGCAGCCCGGGACAGGGTGATGGGGCCAACGTCCTGACTTTC. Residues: CASSPGQGDGANVLTF.

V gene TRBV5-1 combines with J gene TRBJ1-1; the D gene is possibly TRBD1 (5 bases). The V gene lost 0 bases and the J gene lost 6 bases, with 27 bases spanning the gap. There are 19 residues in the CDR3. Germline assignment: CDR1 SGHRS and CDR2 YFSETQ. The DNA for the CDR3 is TGCGCCAGCAGCTTGGTGTCCGGATGGGTTGGGGCGGGAAGATCTGAAGCTTTCTTT. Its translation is CASSLVSGWVGAGRSEAFF.

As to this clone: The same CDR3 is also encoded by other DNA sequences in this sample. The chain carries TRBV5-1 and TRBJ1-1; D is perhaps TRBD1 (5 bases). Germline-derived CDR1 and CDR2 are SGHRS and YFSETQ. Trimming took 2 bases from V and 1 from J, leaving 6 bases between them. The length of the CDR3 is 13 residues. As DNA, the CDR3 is TGCGCCAGCAGCTTAACAGGGAACACTGAAGCTTTCTTT. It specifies CASSLTGNTEAFF.

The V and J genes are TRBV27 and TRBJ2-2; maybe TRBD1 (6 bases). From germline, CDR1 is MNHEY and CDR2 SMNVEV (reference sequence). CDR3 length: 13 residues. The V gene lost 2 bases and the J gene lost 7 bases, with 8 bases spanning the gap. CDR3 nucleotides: TGTGCCAGCAGTTTAAGGGGGATCGGGGAGCTGTTTTTT. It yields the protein CASSLRGIGELFF.

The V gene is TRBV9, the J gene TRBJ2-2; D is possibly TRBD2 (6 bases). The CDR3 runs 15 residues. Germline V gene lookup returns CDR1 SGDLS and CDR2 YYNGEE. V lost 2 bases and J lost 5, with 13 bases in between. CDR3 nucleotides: TGTGCCAGCAGCGTTGCCCCAGGACTAACCGGGGAGCTGTTTTTT. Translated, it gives CASSVAPGLTGELFF.

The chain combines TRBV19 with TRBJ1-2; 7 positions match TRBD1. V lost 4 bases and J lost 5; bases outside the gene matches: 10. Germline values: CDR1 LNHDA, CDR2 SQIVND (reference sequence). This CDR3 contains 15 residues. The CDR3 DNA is TGTGCCAGTAGTAGGGGGTGGACAGGCGAGTATGGCTACACCTTC. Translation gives CASSRGWTGEYGYTF.

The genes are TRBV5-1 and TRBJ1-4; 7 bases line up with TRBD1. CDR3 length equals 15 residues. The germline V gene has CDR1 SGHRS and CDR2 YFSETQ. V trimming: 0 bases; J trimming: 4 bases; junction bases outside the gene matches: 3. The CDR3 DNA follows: TGCGCCAGCAGCTTGGGGGACAGCTTTAATGAAAAACTGTTTTTT. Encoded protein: CASSLGDSFNEKLFF.

This CDR3 reads CASSLGPGERGYNEQFF. The CDR3 bases are TGTGCCAGCAGCTTAGGTCCAGGGGAAAGGGGTTACAATGAGCAGTTCTTC. The chain uses TRBV7-3 and TRBJ2-1; D perhaps matches TRBD1 (6 bases). V shed 2 bases and J shed 4 bases, with 18 bases lying between them. The CDR3 totals 17 residues. Germline V CDR1 and CDR2: SGHTA, FQGTGA.

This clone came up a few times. The CDR3 reads CASSFSQGGGVNTEAFF. In DNA form, the CDR3 reads TGTGCCAGCAGCTTTTCCCAGGGTGGAGGGGTGAACACTGAAGCTTTCTTT. The chain has TRBV7-6 and TRBJ1-1, with D perhaps TRBD1 (5 bases). Germline loops: CDR1 SGHVS, CDR2 FNYEAQ. This CDR3 contains 17 residues. Trimming pared 3 bases from V and 0 bases from J, leaving 17 bases between.

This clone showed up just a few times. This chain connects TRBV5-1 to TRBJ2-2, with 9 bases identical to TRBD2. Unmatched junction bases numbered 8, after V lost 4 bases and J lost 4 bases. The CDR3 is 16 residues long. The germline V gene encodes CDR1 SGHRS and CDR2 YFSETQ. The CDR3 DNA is TGCGCCAGCAGCCCCCAAGGTAGCGGGAGCACCGGGGAGCTGTTTTTT. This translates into CASSPQGSGSTGELFF.

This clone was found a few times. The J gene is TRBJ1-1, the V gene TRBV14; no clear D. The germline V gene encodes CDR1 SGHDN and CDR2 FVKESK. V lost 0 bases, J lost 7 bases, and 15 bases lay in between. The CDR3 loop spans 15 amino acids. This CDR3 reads CASSQDRAGNLEAFF. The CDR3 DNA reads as TGTGCCAGCAGCCAAGATCGGGCCGGGAACCTTGAAGCTTTCTTT.

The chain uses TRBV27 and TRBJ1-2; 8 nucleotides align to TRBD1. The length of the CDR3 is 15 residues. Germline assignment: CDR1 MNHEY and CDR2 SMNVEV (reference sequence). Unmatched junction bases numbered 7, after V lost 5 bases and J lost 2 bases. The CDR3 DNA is TGTGCCAGCAGTGCGTACAGGGGGGCCAACTATGGCTACACCTTC. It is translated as CASSAYRGANYGYTF.

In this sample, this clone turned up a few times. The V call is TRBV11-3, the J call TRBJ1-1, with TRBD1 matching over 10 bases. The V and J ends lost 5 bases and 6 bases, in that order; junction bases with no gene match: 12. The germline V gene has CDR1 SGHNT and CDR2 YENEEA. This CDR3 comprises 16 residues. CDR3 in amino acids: CASSKGTGVTGAEAFF. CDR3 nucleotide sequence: TGTGCCAGCAGCAAAGGGACAGGGGTAACAGGAGCTGAAGCTTTCTTT.

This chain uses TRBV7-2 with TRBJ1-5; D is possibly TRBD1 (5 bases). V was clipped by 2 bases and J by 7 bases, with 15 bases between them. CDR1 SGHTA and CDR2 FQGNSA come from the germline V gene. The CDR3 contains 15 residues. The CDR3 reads CASSLMGHSSQPQHF. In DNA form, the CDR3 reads TGTGCCAGCAGCTTAATGGGGCACTCATCACAGCCCCAGCATTTT.

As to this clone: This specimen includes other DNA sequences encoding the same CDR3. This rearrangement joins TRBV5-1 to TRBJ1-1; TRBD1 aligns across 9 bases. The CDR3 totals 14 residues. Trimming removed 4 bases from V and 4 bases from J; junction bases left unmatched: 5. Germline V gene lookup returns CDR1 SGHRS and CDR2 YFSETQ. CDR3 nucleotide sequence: TGCGCCAGCAGCCCACAGGGGGCGAGCACTGAAGCTTTCTTT. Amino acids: CASSPQGASTEAFF. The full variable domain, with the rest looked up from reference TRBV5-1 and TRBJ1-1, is KAGVTQTPRYLIKTRGQQVTLSCSPISGHRSVSWYQQTPGQGLQFLFEYFSETQRNKGNFPGRFSGRQFSNSRSEMNVSTLELGDSALYLCASSPQGASTEAFFGQGTRLTVV.

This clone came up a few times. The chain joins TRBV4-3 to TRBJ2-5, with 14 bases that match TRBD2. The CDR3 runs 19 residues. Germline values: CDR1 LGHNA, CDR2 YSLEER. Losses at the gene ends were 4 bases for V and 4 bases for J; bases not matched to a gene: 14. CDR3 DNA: TGCGCCAGCAGCCGGTTGGCAGGGACTAGCGGGAGAGGATCAGAGACCCAGTACTTC. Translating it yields CASSRLAGTSGRGSETQYF.

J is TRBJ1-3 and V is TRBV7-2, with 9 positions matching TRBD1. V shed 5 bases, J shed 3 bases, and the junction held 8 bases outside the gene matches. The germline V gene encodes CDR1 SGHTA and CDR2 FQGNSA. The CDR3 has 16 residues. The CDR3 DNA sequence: TGTGCCAGCAGCCGTACAGGGGGCTCGAGTGGAAACACCATATATTTT. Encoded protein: CASSRTGGSSGNTIYF.